This entry lists 10 T cell receptor beta chains sequenced from one sample in a study of control samples from healthy donors and cancer patients. Produced via immunoSEQ multiplex PCR; TCRdb's table is partial and in-frame only. This sample has about 98,000 clones, with around 92% found just once. The sample was blood. The receptors were gathered from a woman under 30 in good health.

Written as DNA, the CDR3 is TGTGCCAGCAGTCAATCAGGGGGCGGGAGGCCAGAGACCCAGTACTTC. Translated: CASSQSGGGRPETQYF. The rearrangement joins TRBV7-2 to TRBJ2-5; the D call may be TRBD1 or TRBD2 (8 bases each). Per germline, CDR1 SGHTA and CDR2 FQGNSA. V was clipped by 6 bases and J by 4 bases, with 21 bases between them. The CDR3 sequence is 16 residues long.

The chain couples TRBV4-1 to TRBJ1-1; the D gene is possibly TRBD1 (6 bases). The CDR3 runs to 16 residues. Germline V gene lookup returns CDR1 MGHRA and CDR2 YSYEKL. Trimming pared 0 bases from V and 0 bases from J, leaving 11 bases between. The CDR3 region has the DNA TGCGCCAGCAGCCAAGAACCAGGGGCAATGAACACTGAAGCTTTCTTT. It encodes CASSQEPGAMNTEAFF.

This clone was seen a handful of times. The chain uses TRBV5-4 and TRBJ1-5, with unresolved D. V was cut by 0 bases and J by 6 bases, with 7 bases left in between. The CDR3 consists of 13 residues. Germline CDR1 reads SGHNT; CDR2 reads YYREEE (reference sequence). CDR3 nucleotide sequence: TGTGCCAGCAGCTTGGGCCCTCGTCAGCCCCAGCATTTT. This codes for CASSLGPRQPQHF.

The CDR3 DNA reads TGTGCCAGTACCGCGACAGGGGGGACTGAAGCTTTCTTT. It codes for CASTATGGTEAFF. This chain joins TRBV19 and TRBJ1-1; 9 bases are shared with TRBD1. Per germline, CDR1 LNHDA and CDR2 SQIVND (reference sequence). This CDR3 comprises 13 residues. J lost 5 bases, V lost 7 bases, and 5 bases had no gene match.

This rearrangement joins TRBV19 to TRBJ1-1; tentatively, D is TRBD1 (5 bases). From germline, CDR1 is LNHDA and CDR2 SQIVND (reference sequence). This CDR3 has 15 amino acids. Trimming took off 3 bases at V and 8 bases at J, with 19 bases between the two ends. The CDR3 here is CASSMVRTPTQEAFF. The CDR3 nucleotides are TGTGCCAGTAGTATGGTTCGGACACCTACTCAGGAAGCTTTCTTT.

The rearrangement joins TRBV7-2 to TRBJ2-7; D is unclear. This CDR3 has 14 residues. Looked up from germline, CDR1 is SGHTA and CDR2 is FQGNSA. V lost 5 bases to trimming and J lost 0 bases, with 11 bases between them. CDR3 region: CASSRQSTSYEQYF. CDR3 DNA sequence: TGTGCCAGCAGCAGGCAGTCCACCTCCTACGAGCAGTACTTC. Filled out from reference TRBV7-2 and TRBJ2-7, the complete variable domain reads GAGVSQSPSNKVTEKGKDVELRCDPISGHTALYWYRQSLGQGLEFLIYFQGNSAPDKSGLPSDRFSAERTGGSVSTLTIQRTQQEDSAVYLCASSRQSTSYEQYFGPGTRLTVT.

The rearrangement uses TRBV5-4 and TRBJ1-2; D uncertain. CDR1 and CDR2 (germline): SGHNT, YYREEE (reference sequence). The CDR3 is 12 residues long. V was shortened by 0 bases and J by 5 bases, with 5 bases between the two germline ends. The CDR3 is CASSLVGYGYTF. As DNA, the CDR3 is TGTGCCAGCAGCTTGGTCGGATATGGCTACACCTTC.

This chain joins TRBV10-2 and TRBJ1-1; D is undetermined. Looked up from germline, CDR1 is WSHSY and CDR2 is SAAADI. V shed 3 bases and J shed 3 bases, with 2 bases lying between them. The CDR3 totals 11 residues. Here the CDR3 DNA reads TGCGCCAGCAGTGAATACACTGAAGCTTTCTTT. It codes for CASSEYTEAFF.

The CDR3: CASSPRLVANTGELFF. CDR3 coding DNA: TGCGCCAGCAGCCCGCGGCTGGTCGCGAACACCGGGGAGCTGTTTTTT. The rearrangement uses TRBV4-1 and TRBJ2-2; D ambiguous. Looked up from germline, CDR1 is MGHRA and CDR2 is YSYEKL. This CDR3 contains 16 residues. V lost 4 bases and J lost 0, with 12 bases in between.

The genes are TRBV6-1 and TRBJ1-3; D unresolved. Trimming cost V 0 bases and J 0 bases, with 18 bases left between them. Germline V lookup: CDR1 MNHNS, CDR2 SASEGT. The CDR3 spans 19 residues. The CDR3 loop is CASSEARIGTFSSGNTIYF. The CDR3 nucleotides are TGTGCCAGCAGTGAAGCGCGAATTGGCACCTTCAGCTCTGGAAACACCATATATTTT.